This paragraph reports one T cell receptor beta chain. This clonotype appeared many times. Its antigen remains undetermined. No base quality values were provided; no much bigger clone lies one nucleotide off. This sample was included in a study of T cells in Graves' hyperthyroidism and ophthalmopathy (dated by TCRdb to about 2019). About the investigation overall: Peripheral blood samples were taken at the time of initial diagnosis, prior to any treatment. To identify distinguishing TCR V-J signatures, a discovery cohort of about 95 patients was used, comprising fewer than 45 with Graves' ophthalmopathy and some 60 with stable Graves' hyperthyroidism. Thyroid tissue and blood T-cell repertoires from over 5 Graves' hyperthyroidism patients were also compared in the study. Whether ophthalmopathy could be predicted prospectively was tested in an independent validation cohort made up of 18 to 20 hyperthyroidism patients plus 17 patients who later progressed to ophthalmopathy. The 75 to 100 discovery patients were divided at random into training and test sets in a 7:3 ratio. According to the paper, TCR Vbeta CDR3 sequencing was carried out on approximately 140 peripheral blood samples, which came from under 50 ophthalmopathy, some 73 hyperthyroidism and about 17 progressor patients. After blood sampling, hyperthyroidism patients were treated with methimazole at a starting dose of 30 mg daily, and ophthalmopathy patients were treated with high-dose intravenous methylprednisolone. Overall results and qualifications from the work: No statistical method was used to set the sample size in advance, and investigators knew the group allocation. Blood samples also contained most of the expanded thyroid clonotypes (frequency above 0.001), which suggests that blood repertoires may reflect thyroid immune responses. A model built on a 13 V-J signature distinguished ophthalmopathy from stable hyperthyroidism, reaching 87.88% sensitivity and around 81% specificity in cross-validation and 80%/75% in testing. In validation, the model predicted progression to ophthalmopathy a median of about 6.5 months before onset, with over 60% sensitivity and roughly 73% specificity.

The TCR beta CDR3 regions were amplified from the RNA transcripts. For the first round of RT-PCR on the TCR CDR3, the HTBI primer set was used together with the Qiagen OneStep RT-PCR kit. A second multiplex PCR round built the libraries, followed by size selection and purification. Paired-end sequencing of the libraries was performed with 100 bp reads on an Illumina HiSeq2000. The authors' analysis ran thus. SOAPnuke was used to process the raw data, with reads discarded if the reads contained adapters or uncalled bases, had a mean Phred below 15, or lacked an exact constant-primer or identifier match. High-quality paired reads were merged using COPE v1.2.5, and each unique nucleotide sequence was defined as a clonotype. MiTCR v1.1 was used to align clonotypes to the IMGT TRBV, TRBD and TRBJ reference segments. The analysis was restricted to V-J combinations with a frequency above 0.0001, which together covered 99.2% of the repertoires. A TCS score was defined as the ratio between F50 (clonal expansion) and ExV (chaos), using BLOSUM62-based TCRdist between CDR3 peptides within each V-J. Welch's t-statistics and random forest reduced 514 V-J features to roughly 13, which were used in a naive Bayes classifier (R e1071). The public reads were reprocessed in TCRdb via fastp at Q25 and MiXCR, keeping in-frame beta chains. Each entry is one CDR3 protein sequence, shown with its most common DNA and genes. The V and J calls here are based on TCRdb, not the publication. The sample table records about 500,000 distinct CDR3 sequences; about 15% of these occur just once. The ten largest make up less than 30% of the sample.

Taken from the germline V gene, the CDR1 and CDR2 loops are SGHVS and FNYEAQ. Cut back by 8 bases and 7 bases, the V and J ends lie 9 bases apart. Including the terminal cysteine and phenylalanine, the CDR3 comprises 11 residues. The entry retains the CDR3 DNA only, 33 bases that are in frame from base 1. In the ophthalmopathy patients, disease was moderately to severely active, with a Clinical Activity Score of 3 or more, a NOSPECS grade of 4 or more, and a duration of less than 3 months. Exclusion was applied to patients with uncontrolled infections, other autoimmune diseases, pregnancy or lactation. Clinical symptoms, serum thyroxine and TRAb, thyroid ultrasound, and orbital computed tomography formed the basis for the diagnoses. PBMCs were isolated from about 9.2 ml of fresh peripheral blood by Ficoll-Paque density gradient centrifugation. Trizol reagent was used to extract total RNA, and RNA quality was then checked on an Agilent 2100 Bioanalyzer.

Recombination linked TRBV7-6 to TRBJ2-1; the D match is possibly TRBD1 or TRBD2, with 5 bases aligned in each. The origin of this receptor is a woman aged 25-40 years with Graves' ophthalmopathy. The specimen sequenced was blood. The sequence in DNA is TGTGCCAGCGCCGGGGCTAATGAGCAGTTCTTC. It translates as CASAGANEQFF.